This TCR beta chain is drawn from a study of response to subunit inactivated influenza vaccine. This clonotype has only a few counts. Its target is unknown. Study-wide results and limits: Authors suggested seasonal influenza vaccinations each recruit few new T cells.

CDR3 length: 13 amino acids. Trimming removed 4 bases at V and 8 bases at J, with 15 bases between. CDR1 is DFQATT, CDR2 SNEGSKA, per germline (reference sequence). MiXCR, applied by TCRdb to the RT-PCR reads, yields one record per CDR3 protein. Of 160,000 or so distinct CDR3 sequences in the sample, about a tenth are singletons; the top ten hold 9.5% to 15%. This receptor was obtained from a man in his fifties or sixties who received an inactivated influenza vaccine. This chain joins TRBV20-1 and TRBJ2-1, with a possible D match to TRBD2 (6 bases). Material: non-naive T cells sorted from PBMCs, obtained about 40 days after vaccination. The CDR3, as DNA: TGCAGTGCTAACCGGGACTTCTCACATGAGCAGTTCTTC. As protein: CSANRDFSHEQFF.